The T cell receptor beta chain described here comes from a study of T cells in Graves' hyperthyroidism and ophthalmopathy (dated by TCRdb to about 2019). For context, the study as a whole: Peripheral blood was sampled at the time of initial diagnosis, prior to any treatment. TCR V-J signatures able to tell the groups apart were searched for in a discovery cohort of about a hundred patients, of whom approximately 40 had Graves' ophthalmopathy and around 58 had stable Graves' hyperthyroidism. Prospective prediction of ophthalmopathy was tested in an independent validation cohort of fewer than 20 hyperthyroidism patients and approximately 17 patients who later progressed to ophthalmopathy. For training and testing, the roughly 97 patients in the discovery cohort were randomly divided in a 7:3 ratio. The study also compared thyroid tissue and blood T-cell repertoires from about six Graves' hyperthyroidism patients. After blood sampling, hyperthyroidism patients were treated with methimazole at a starting dose of 30 mg daily, and ophthalmopathy patients were treated with high-dose intravenous methylprednisolone. According to the paper, TCR Vbeta CDR3 sequencing was carried out on approximately 140 peripheral blood samples, which came from approximately 41 ophthalmopathy, approximately 78 hyperthyroidism and roughly 17 progressor patients. Study-level results and caveats: Most expanded thyroid clonotypes (frequency above 0.001) were also detected in blood, a finding suggesting that blood repertoires may reflect thyroid immune responses. In validation, the model predicted progression to ophthalmopathy a median of approximately 6.6 months before onset, with roughly 68% sensitivity and around 76% specificity. No statistical method was used to fix the sample size in advance, and group allocation was not hidden from the investigators. A 13 V-J signature model separated ophthalmopathy from stable hyperthyroidism, with roughly 88% sensitivity and 81% to 83% specificity in cross-validation and 80%/75% in testing.

Amplification of TCR beta CDR3 regions was carried out from RNA transcripts. The TCR CDR3 was subjected to a first round of RT-PCR using the HTBI primer set and the Qiagen OneStep RT-PCR kit. Libraries were constructed in a second round of multiplex PCR, after which size selection and purification were carried out. The libraries were sequenced on an Illumina HiSeq2000 using paired-end 100 bp reads. In the authors' own workflow: SOAPnuke was used to process the raw data, removing reads that contained adapters or uncalled bases, had a mean Phred below 15, or lacked an exact match to the constant primer or identifier. High-quality paired reads were merged using COPE v1.2.5, and each unique nucleotide sequence was defined as a clonotype. Clonotypes were aligned to IMGT TRBV, TRBD and TRBJ reference segments using MiTCR v1.1. Analysis was restricted to V-J combinations with a frequency above 0.0001, which covered 98% to 99.2% of repertoires. A TCS score was defined as the ratio between F50 (clonal expansion) and ExV (chaos), using BLOSUM62-based TCRdist between CDR3 peptides within each V-J. Welch's t-statistics and random forest reduced around 520 V-J features to roughly 13, which were used in a naive Bayes classifier (R e1071). The public reads were reprocessed in TCRdb via fastp at Q25 and MiXCR, keeping in-frame beta chains. Records with the same CDR3 protein are collapsed into one entry carrying the most frequent genes and DNA. TCRdb, rather than the study authors, made the V and J calls. The sample table holds around 350,000 distinct CDR3 sequences, of which about 13% were seen once. The leading ten clones occupy 9.2% of the sample.

The germline V gene gives CDR1 as SGHTA and CDR2 as FQGTGA. The CDR3 holds 15 amino acids from the cysteine to the phenylalanine. The retained sequence is limited to the CDR3, 45 bases, with the frame set at the first base. V is pared back by 2 bases and J by 0 bases, with 11 bases lying between the germline termini. This clonotype came up once. Its antigen is not yet known. No base-level quality is on record; no much larger clone is a single base apart. On its own, one read is weak support. A patient counted as having stable Graves' hyperthyroidism if no progression to ophthalmopathy occurred over 18 months of follow-up. Hyperthyroidism patients were newly diagnosed, had a disease duration of under 2 months, and were aged 18 to 65 years. Exclusion was applied to patients with uncontrolled infections, other autoimmune diseases, pregnancy or lactation. Diagnoses were established on the basis of clinical symptoms, serum thyroxine and TRAb, thyroid ultrasound, and orbital computed tomography. PBMCs were separated from roughly 10 ml of fresh peripheral blood using Ficoll-Paque density gradient centrifugation. Total RNA was extracted using Trizol reagent, and RNA quality was assessed on an Agilent 2100 Bioanalyzer.

The chain couples TRBV7-3 to TRBJ2-7; the D gene is possibly TRBD1, with 5 bases matching. The specimen sequenced was blood. This TCR was sampled from a woman younger than 30 with Graves' hyperthyroidism. CDR3 loop: CASSLGDRNSYEQYF. At the DNA level, the sequence is TGTGCCAGCAGCTTAGGAGACAGAAACTCCTACGAGCAGTACTTC. The reference TRBV7-3 and TRBJ2-7 proteins fill in what lies around the CDR3, so the full variable domain reads GAGVSQTPSNKVTEKGKYVELRCDPISGHTALYWYRQSLGQGPEFLIYFQGTGAADDSGLPNDRFFAVRPEGSVSTLKIQRTERGDSAVYLCASSLGDRNSYEQYFGPGTRLTVT.